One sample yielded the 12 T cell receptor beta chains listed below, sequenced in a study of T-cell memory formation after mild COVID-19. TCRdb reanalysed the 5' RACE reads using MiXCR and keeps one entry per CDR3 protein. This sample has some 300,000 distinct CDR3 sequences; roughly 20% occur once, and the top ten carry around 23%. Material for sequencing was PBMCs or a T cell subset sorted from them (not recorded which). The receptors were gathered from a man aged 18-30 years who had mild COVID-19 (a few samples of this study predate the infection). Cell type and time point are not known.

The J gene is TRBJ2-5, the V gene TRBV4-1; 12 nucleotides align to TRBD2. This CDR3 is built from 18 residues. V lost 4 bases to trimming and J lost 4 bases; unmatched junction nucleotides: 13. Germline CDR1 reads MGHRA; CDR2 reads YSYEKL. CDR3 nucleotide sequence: TGCGCCAGCAGCCGATTATCTAGCGGGGGGGAATCAAGAGAGACCCAGTACTTC. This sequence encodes CASSRLSSGGESRETQYF.

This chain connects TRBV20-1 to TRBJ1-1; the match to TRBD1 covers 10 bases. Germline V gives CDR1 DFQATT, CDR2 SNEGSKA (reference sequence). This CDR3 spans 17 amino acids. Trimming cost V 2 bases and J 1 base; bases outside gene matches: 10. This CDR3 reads CSARSRAGQGSNTEAFF. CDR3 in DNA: TGCAGTGCTAGATCTCGTGCGGGACAGGGGTCGAACACTGAAGCTTTCTTT.

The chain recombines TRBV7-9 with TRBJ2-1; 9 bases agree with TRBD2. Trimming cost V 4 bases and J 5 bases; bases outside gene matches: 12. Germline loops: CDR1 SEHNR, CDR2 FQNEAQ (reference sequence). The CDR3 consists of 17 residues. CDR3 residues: CASSSRLGSGGNNEQFF. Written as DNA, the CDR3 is TGTGCCAGCAGCTCGCGTCTAGGTAGCGGGGGAAACAATGAGCAGTTCTTC.

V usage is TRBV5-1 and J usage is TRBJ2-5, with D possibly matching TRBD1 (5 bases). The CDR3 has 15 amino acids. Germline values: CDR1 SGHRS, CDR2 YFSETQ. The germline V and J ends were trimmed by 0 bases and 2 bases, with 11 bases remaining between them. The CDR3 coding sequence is TGCGCCAGCAGCTTGGTTCAGGGAAGGCAAGAGACCCAGTACTTC. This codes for CASSLVQGRQETQYF.

The CDR3 coding sequence is TGTGCTAGTGGTGATGGCGCGGGGTTCACAGATACGCAGTATTTT. This encodes CASGDGAGFTDTQYF. This chain joins TRBV12-5 and TRBJ2-3, with D possibly being TRBD2 (6 bases). CDR3 size: 15 residues. Germline CDR1 and CDR2: LGHNT and FRNRAP. The V gene lost 5 bases and the J gene lost 2 bases, with 14 bases spanning the gap.

The CDR3 sequence: CASSLEQGAEAFF. DNA of the CDR3: TGTGCCAGCAGCTTAGAACAGGGGGCTGAAGCTTTCTTT. The chain has TRBV7-2 and TRBJ1-1; 8 bases agree with TRBD1. CDR1 SGHTA and CDR2 FQGNSA come from the germline V gene. The CDR3 runs 13 residues. V shed 1 base and J 6 bases; nucleotides not matched to a gene: 1.

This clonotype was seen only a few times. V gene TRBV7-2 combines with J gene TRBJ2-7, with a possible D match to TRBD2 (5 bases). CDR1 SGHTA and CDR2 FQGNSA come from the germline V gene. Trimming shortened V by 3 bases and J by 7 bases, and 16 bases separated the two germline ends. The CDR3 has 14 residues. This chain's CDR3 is CASSFAGGFREQYF. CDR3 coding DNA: TGTGCCAGCAGCTTCGCAGGAGGATTCCGGGAGCAGTACTTC.

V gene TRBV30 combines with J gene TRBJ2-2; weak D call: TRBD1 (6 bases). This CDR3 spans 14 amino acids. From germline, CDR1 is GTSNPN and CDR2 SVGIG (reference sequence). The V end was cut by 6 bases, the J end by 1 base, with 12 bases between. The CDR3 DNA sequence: TGTGCCTGTCGGACAGACGGGAACACCGGGGAGCTGTTTTTT. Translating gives CACRTDGNTGELFF.

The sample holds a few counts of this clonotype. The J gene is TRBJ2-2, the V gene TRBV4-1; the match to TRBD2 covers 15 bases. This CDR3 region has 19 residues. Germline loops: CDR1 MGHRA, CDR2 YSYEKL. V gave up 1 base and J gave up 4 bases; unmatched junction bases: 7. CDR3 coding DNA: TGCGCCAGCAGCCAAGGGACTAGCGGGGGGGCCCCGGCCACCGGGGAGCTGTTTTTT. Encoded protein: CASSQGTSGGAPATGELFF.

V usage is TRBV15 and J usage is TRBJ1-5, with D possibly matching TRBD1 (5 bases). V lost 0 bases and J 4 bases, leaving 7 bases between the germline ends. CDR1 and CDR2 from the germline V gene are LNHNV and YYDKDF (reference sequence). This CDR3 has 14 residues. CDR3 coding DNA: TGTGCCACCAGCAGAGAGGGGGGAAATCAGCCCCAGCATTTT. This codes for CATSREGGNQPQHF.

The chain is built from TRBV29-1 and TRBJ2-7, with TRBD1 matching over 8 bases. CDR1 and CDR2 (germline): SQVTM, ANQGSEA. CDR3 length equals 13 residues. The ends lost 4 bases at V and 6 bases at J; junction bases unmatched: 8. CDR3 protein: CSVVGQGPGEQYV. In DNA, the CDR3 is TGCAGCGTTGTCGGACAGGGCCCTGGCGAGCAGTACGTC.

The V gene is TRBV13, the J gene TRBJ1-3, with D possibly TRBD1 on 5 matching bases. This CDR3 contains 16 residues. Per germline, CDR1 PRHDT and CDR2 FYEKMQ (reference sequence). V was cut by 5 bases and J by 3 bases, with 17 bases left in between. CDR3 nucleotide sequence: TGTGCCAGCAGCACCTACGGGACGGCTTTTGGAAACACCATATATTTT. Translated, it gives CASSTYGTAFGNTIYF.